This TCR beta chain was recovered during a study of Ad26.COV2.S vaccination and SARS-CoV-2 variants. CDR1 MNHEY and CDR2 SVGEGT come from the germline V gene. The CDR3 runs 14 residues. Trimming shortened V by 5 bases and J by 5 bases, and 15 bases separated the two germline ends. Regarding treatment: 19 received Ad26.COV2.S at low or high dose, single or two shots; 5 received placebo; per-sample allocation not given. All samples were drawn on day 63, counting from the first vaccine or placebo injection. Within Boston, the person who donated was an adult of 18-55 years. The table came from immunoSEQ multiplex PCR; TCRdb's copy has only in-frame clones and leaves some out. The sample yields fewer than 900,000 clones, more than 80% seen once.

The chain carries TRBV6-2 or TRBV6-3 and TRBJ1-1; D is unresolved. This TCR was recovered from a person between 18 and 65 years old who received the Ad26.COV2.S COVID-19 vaccine or a placebo. The material sequenced was peripheral blood, taken in a trial of Ad26.COV2.S vaccine versus placebo. In DNA form, the CDR3 reads TGTGCCAGCAGTCTCCGTGGCCCGGGAACTGAAGCTTTCTTT. Protein product: CASSLRGPGTEAFF.